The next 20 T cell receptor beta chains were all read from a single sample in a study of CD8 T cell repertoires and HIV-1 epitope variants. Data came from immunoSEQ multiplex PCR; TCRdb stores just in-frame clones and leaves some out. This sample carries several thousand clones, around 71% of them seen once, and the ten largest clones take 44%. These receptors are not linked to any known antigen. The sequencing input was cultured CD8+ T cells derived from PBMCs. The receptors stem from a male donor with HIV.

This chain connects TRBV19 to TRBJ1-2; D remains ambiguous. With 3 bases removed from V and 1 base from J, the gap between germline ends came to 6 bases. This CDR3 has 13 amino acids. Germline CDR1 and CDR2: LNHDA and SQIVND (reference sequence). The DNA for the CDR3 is TGTGCCAGTAGTATCTCCAGTAACTATGGCTACACCTTC. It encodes CASSISSNYGYTF.

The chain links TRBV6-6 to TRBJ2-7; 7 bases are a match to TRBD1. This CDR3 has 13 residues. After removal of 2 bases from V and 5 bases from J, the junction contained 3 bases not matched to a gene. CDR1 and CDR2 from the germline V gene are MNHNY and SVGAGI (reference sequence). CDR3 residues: CASSYQGVNEQYF. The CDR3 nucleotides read TGTGCCAGCAGTTACCAGGGGGTGAACGAGCAGTACTTC.

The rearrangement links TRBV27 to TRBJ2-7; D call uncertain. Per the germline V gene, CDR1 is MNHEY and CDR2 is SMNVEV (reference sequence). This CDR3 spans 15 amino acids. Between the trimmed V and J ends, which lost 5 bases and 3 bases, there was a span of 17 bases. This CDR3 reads CASSPRLGDLYEQYF. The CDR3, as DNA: TGTGCCAGCAGTCCCCGACTGGGCGACCTCTACGAGCAGTACTTC.

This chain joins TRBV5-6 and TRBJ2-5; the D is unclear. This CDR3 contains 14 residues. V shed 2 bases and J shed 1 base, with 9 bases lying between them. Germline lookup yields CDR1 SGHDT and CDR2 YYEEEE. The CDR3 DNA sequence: TGTGCCAGCAGCTTAGACGTACTCCAAGAGACCCAGTACTTC. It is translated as CASSLDVLQETQYF.

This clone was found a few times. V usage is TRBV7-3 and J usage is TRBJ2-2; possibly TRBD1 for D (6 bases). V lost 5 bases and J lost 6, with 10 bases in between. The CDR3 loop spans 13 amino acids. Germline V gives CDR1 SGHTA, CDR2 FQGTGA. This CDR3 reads CASSDTGPGELFF. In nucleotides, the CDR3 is TGTGCCAGCAGCGATACAGGGCCCGGGGAGCTGTTTTTT.

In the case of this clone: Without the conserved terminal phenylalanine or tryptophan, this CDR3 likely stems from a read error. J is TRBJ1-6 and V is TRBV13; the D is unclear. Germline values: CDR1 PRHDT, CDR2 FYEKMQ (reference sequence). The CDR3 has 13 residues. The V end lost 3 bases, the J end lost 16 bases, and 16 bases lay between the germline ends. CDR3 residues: CASSFSTPGPLHL. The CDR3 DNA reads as TGTGCCAGCAGCTTTAGTACCCCAGGACCACTCCACCTT.

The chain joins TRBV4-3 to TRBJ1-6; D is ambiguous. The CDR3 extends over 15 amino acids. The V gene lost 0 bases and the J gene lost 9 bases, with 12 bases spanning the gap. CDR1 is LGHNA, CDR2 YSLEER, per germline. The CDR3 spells CASSQDAGSGSPLHF. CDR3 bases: TGCGCCAGCAGCCAAGATGCGGGCTCAGGTTCACCCCTCCACTTT.

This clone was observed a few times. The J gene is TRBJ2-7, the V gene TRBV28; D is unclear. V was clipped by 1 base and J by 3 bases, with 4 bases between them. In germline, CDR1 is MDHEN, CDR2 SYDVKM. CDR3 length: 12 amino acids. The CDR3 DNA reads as TGTGCCAGCAGTTTATTCAGCTACGAGCAGTACTTC. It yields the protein CASSLFSYEQYF.

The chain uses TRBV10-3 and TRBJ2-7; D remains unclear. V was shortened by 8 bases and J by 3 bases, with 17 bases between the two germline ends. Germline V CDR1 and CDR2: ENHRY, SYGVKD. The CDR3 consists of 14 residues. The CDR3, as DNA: TGTGCCATCCGCTCAAGCTATTCCGACTACGAGCAGTACTTC. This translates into CAIRSSYSDYEQYF.

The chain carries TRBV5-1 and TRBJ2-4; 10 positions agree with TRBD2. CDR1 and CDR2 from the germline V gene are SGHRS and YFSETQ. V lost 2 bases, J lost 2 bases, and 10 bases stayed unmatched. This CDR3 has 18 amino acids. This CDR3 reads CASSLPIAGGSSKNIQYF. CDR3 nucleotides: TGCGCCAGCAGCTTACCTATAGCGGGAGGTTCGTCCAAAAACATTCAGTACTTC.

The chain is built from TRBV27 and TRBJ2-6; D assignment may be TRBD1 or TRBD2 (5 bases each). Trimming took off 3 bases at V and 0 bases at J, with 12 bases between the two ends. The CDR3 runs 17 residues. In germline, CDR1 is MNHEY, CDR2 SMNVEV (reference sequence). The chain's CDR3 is CASSFEGRPSGANVLTF. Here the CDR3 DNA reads TGTGCCAGCAGTTTCGAGGGACGTCCCTCTGGGGCCAACGTCCTGACTTTC.

The CDR3 DNA is TGTGCCAGCAGTTTAGAGGGGACAGACCTCTCCTACGAGCAGTACTTC. Encoded protein: CASSLEGTDLSYEQYF. V and J are TRBV28 and TRBJ2-7; 7 nucleotides align to TRBD1. In germline, CDR1 is MDHEN, CDR2 SYDVKM. V was clipped by 2 bases and J by 0 bases; unmatched bases: 7. This CDR3 is 16 amino acids long.

For the CDR3, the DNA is TGTGCCAGTAGTATGGGGGGGGCCGGGGAGCTGTTTTTT. This gives the protein CASSMGGAGELFF. The rearrangement links TRBV19 to TRBJ2-2, with TRBD2 matching 7 bases. V was pared by 3 bases and J by 6 bases, with 1 base of the junction left unmatched. Germline loops: CDR1 LNHDA, CDR2 SQIVND (reference sequence). The CDR3 is 13 amino acids.

The CDR3 is CASRPTDSSGANVLTF. CDR3 nucleotide sequence: TGTGCCAGCAGGCCGACAGATAGCTCTGGGGCCAACGTCCTGACTTTC. J is TRBJ2-6 and V is TRBV7-3, with D perhaps matching TRBD1 (5 bases). Germline lookup yields CDR1 SGHTA and CDR2 FQGTGA. The germline V and J ends were trimmed by 6 bases and 0 bases, with 12 bases remaining between them. The CDR3 has 16 residues.

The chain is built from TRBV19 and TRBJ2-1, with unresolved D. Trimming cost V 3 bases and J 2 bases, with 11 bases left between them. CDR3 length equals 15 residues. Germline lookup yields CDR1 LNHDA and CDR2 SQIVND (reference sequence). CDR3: CASSILGPTYNEQFF. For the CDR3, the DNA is TGTGCCAGTAGTATTTTAGGACCCACCTACAATGAGCAGTTCTTC. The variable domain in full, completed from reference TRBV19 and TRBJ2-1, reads DGGITQSPKYLFRKEGQNVTLSCEQNLNHDAMYWYRQDPGQGLRLIYYSQIVNDFQKGDIAEGYSVSREKKESFPLTVTSAQKNPTAFYLCASSILGPTYNEQFFGPGTRLTVL.

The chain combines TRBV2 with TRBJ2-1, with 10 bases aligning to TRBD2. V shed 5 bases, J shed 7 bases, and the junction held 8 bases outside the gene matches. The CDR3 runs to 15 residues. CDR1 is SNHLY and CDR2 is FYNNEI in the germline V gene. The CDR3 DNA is TGTGCCAGCAGTCTAGCGGGGGCCTGGATGAATGAGCAGTTCTTC. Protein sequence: CASSLAGAWMNEQFF.

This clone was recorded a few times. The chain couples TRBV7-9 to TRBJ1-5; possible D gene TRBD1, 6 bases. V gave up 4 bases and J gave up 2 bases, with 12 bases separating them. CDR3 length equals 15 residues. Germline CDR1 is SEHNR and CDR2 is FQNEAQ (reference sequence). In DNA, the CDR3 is TGTGCCAGCAGCTCGACCGGGGGCGGCAATCAGCCCCAGCATTTT. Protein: CASSSTGGGNQPQHF.

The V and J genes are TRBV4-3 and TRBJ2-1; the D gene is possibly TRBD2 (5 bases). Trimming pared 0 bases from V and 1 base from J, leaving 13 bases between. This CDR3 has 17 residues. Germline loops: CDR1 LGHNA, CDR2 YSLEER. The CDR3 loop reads CASSQDPPSGSYNEQFF. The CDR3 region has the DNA TGCGCCAGCAGCCAAGATCCCCCCAGCGGTTCCTACAATGAGCAGTTCTTC.

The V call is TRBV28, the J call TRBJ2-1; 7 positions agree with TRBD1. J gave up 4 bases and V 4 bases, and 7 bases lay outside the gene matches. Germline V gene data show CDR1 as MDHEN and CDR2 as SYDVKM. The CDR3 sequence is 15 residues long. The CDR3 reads CASSSVQGDYNEQFF. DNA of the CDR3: TGTGCCAGCAGTTCCGTCCAGGGGGATTACAATGAGCAGTTCTTC.

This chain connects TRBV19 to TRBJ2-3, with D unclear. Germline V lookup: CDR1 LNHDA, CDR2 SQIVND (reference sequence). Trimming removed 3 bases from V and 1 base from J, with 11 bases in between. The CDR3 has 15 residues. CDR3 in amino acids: CASSIEWSGTDTQYF. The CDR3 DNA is TGTGCCAGTAGTATCGAGTGGTCCGGCACAGATACGCAGTATTTT.